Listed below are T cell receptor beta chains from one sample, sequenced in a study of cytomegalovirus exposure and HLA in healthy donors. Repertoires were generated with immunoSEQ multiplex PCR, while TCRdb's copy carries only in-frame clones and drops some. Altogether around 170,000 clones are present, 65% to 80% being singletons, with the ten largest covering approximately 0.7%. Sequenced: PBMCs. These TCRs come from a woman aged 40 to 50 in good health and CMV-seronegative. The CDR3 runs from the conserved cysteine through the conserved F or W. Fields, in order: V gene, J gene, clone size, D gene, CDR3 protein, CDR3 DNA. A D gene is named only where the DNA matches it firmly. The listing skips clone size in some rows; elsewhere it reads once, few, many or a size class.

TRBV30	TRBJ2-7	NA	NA	CAWSVGTGNYEQYF	TGTGCCTGGAGTGTAGGAACAGGGAACTACGAGCAGTACTTC
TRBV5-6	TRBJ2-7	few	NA	CASAIFGGEYSYEQYF	TGTGCCAGCGCCATTTTTGGAGGGGAATACAGCTACGAGCAGTACTTC
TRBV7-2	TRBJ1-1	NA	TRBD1	CASSYDRGAFF	TGTGCCAGCAGCTACGACAGGGGCGCTTTCTTT
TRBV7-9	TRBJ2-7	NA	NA	CASSSMSGFYEQYF	TGTGCCAGCAGCTCGATGTCGGGTTTCTACGAGCAGTACTTC
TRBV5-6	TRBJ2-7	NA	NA	CASSLVADTYEQYF	TGTGCCAGCAGCTTGGTCGCAGACACCTACGAGCAGTACTTC
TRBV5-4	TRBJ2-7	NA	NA	CASSAPAAYEQYF	TGTGCCAGCTCCGCCCCTGCGGCCTACGAGCAGTACTTC
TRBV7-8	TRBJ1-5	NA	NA	CASSLDRGNQPQHF	TGTGCCAGCAGCTTAGACAGGGGCAATCAGCCCCAGCATTTT
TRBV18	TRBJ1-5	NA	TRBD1	CASSPPGGDRGKNQPQHF	TGTGCCAGCTCACCACCGGGGGGGGACAGGGGAAAAAATCAGCCCCAGCATTTT
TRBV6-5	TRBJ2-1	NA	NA	CASSLGGGEQFF	TGTGCCAGCAGTCTAGGGGGTGGTGAGCAGTTCTTC
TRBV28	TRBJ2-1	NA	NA	CASSLTDYNEQFF	TGTGCCAGCAGTCTAACAGATTACAATGAGCAGTTCTTC
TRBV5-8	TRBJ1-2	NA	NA	CASSSGGRADYGYTF	TGTGCCAGCAGTTCGGGTGGCAGGGCTGACTATGGCTACACCTTC
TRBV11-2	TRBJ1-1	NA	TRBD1	CASSLQGAVTEAFF	TGTGCCAGCAGCTTACAGGGGGCGGTGACTGAAGCTTTCTTT
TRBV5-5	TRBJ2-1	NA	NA	CASSPTAQGHEQFF	TGTGCCAGCAGCCCCACTGCCCAGGGGCATGAGCAGTTCTTC
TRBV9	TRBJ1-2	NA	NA	CASSARGGMGNYGYTF	TGTGCCAGCAGCGCGAGGGGGGGTATGGGAAACTATGGCTACACCTTC